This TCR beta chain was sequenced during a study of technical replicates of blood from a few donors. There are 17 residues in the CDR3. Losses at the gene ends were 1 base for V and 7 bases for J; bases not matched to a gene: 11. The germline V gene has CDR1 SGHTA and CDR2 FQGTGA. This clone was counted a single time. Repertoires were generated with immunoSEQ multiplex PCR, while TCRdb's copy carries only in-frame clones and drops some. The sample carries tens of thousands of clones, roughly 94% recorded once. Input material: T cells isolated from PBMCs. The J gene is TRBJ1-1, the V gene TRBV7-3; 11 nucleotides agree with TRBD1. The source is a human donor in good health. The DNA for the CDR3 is TGTGCCAGCAGCTTAAATCGGGACAGGGGGGCGTATGGTGAAGCTTTCTTT. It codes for CASSLNRDRGAYGEAFF.